A single T cell receptor beta chain is shown here with its context. The antigen remains undetermined. The data are from a study of shared clonotypes between healthy human individuals. On the study more broadly: Plates per donor: three CD4 naive, three CD4 memory, two CD8 naive, one CD8 memory.

Germline lookup yields CDR1 LNHDA and CDR2 SQIVND (reference sequence). The CDR3 extends over 16 amino acids. Trimming removed 6 bases from V and 6 bases from J, with 21 bases in between. Study-wide results and caveats: Shared clonotypes: roughly 4.5% naive CD4, 3% to 3.5% naive CD8, roughly 2.2% memory CD4, roughly 0.4% memory CD8. Only blood was sampled; tissue repertoires likely differ.

This table comes from immunoSEQ multiplex PCR, and its TCRdb copy is limited to in-frame clones, with some not included. Of roughly 1.5 million clones in the sample, approximately 98% were seen once. The study enrolled healthy HIV-negative adults without recent acute infections or vaccinations as donors. This TCR was sampled from a man in his thirties or forties in good health. J is TRBJ2-1 and V is TRBV19; D not resolved. The material sequenced was naive CD4+ T cells sorted from blood. Subset denoted: CD45RA+ positively selected. The CDR3 reads CASRTSARDSFNEQFF. The CDR3 DNA follows: TGTGCCAGTAGAACTTCCGCCCGCGATAGCTTCAATGAGCAGTTCTTC.